A single TCR beta chain is shown here with its context. Its antigen is still unknown. The germline gene is not matched at one end of the junction; a read error may be the cause. This sample was taken from a study of OX40 agonist ivuxolimab in advanced cancers. Study-wide results and limits: Low normalized T-cell clonal expansion also characterized some of the nonresponders.

The CDR3 spans 12 residues. Germline loops: CDR1 SEHNR, CDR2 FQNEAQ (reference sequence). The repertoire was sequenced with immunoSEQ multiplex PCR; TCRdb's copy has only in-frame clones and lacks some. The sample has tens of thousands of clones, approximately 86% seen once; the top ten hold about 3.7%. Sequencing was performed on CD4+ or CD8+ T cells sorted from blood, taken in a trial of the OX40 agonist ivuxolimab. The rearrangement joins TRBV7-9 to TRBJ1-2; D ambiguous. This sequence originates from an adult with an advanced solid tumor such as melanoma, head and neck, liver or kidney cancer. CDR3 sequence (DNA): TGTGCCAGCAGTCAAGCCTTATCGTTATCTCAGTTT. Translating it yields CASSQALSLSQF.